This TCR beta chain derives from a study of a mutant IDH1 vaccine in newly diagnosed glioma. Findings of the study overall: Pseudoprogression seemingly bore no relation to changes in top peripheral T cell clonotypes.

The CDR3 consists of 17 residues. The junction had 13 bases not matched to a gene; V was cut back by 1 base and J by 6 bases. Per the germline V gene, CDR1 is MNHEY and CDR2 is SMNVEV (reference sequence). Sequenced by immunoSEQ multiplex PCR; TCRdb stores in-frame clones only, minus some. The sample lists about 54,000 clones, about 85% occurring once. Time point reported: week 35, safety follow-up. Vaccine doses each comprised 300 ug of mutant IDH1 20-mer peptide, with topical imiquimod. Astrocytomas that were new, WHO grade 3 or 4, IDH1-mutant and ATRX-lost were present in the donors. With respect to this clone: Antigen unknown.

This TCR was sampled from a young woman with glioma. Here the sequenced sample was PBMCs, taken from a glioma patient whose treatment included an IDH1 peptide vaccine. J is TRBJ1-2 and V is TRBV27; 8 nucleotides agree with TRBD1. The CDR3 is CASSLYIGQGGINGYTF. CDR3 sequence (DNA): TGTGCCAGCAGTTTATATATCGGACAGGGAGGTATAAATGGCTACACCTTC.